One and the same sample provided the 9 T cell receptor beta chains below, sequenced in a study of Ad26.COV2.S vaccination and SARS-CoV-2 variants. Assay used: immunoSEQ multiplex PCR; TCRdb lists only in-frame clones, some missing. The sample yields over 300,000 clones, under 90% seen once. The treatment denotes: over 15 received Ad26.COV2.S at low or high dose, single or two shots; about 5 received placebo; per-sample allocation not given. Sampling was performed 63 days after the first vaccine or placebo injection. This specimen was peripheral blood, taken in a trial of Ad26.COV2.S vaccine versus placebo. These receptors were taken from a person between 18 and 65 years old who received the Ad26.COV2.S COVID-19 vaccine or a placebo.

The V call is TRBV4-3, the J call TRBJ1-2; D uncertain. Germline CDR1 LGHNA, CDR2 YSLEER. The CDR3 contains 18 residues. The V and J ends lost 1 base and 0 bases respectively, with 18 bases between them. The CDR3 DNA reads TGCGCCAGCAGCCAAGTGGAGGGTGACCCCACACCTAACTATGGCTACACCTTC. Its translation is CASSQVEGDPTPNYGYTF.

This chain connects TRBV4-3 to TRBJ1-1; D uncertain. Germline loops: CDR1 LGHNA, CDR2 YSLEER. The V gene lost 0 bases and the J gene lost 1 base, with 6 bases spanning the gap. The CDR3 covers 14 residues. The CDR3, as DNA: TGCGCCAGCAGCCAAGACGTCCCGAACACTGAAGCTTTCTTT. Protein sequence: CASSQDVPNTEAFF.

With regard to this clone: Other DNA sequences in this specimen translate into the identical CDR3. The V gene is TRBV12-3 or TRBV12-4, the J gene TRBJ1-6, with unresolved D. V lost 3 bases, J lost 7 bases, and 7 bases lay in between. The CDR3 contains 13 residues. CDR3 sequence reads: CASSFALNSPLHF. The DNA of the CDR3 is TGTGCCAGCAGTTTCGCCCTAAATTCACCCCTCCACTTT.

This clone came up once. The chain is built from TRBV2 and TRBJ2-5; 9 bases are shared with TRBD2. Trimming at V came to 4 bases and at J to 1 base, leaving 1 base not matched to a gene. Germline values: CDR1 SNHLY, CDR2 FYNNEI. The CDR3 covers 14 residues. The CDR3 protein is CASSGLAVQETQYF. Written as DNA, the CDR3 is TGTGCCAGCAGTGGACTAGCGGTCCAAGAGACCCAGTACTTC.

This rearrangement joins TRBV12-3 or TRBV12-4 to TRBJ1-3, with D uncertain. This CDR3 region has 12 residues. Trimming shortened V by 5 bases and J by 2 bases, and 4 bases separated the two germline ends. The DNA for the CDR3 is TGTGCCAGCAGTCCCGCTGGAAACACCATATATTTT. Residues: CASSPAGNTIYF.

The CDR3 loop is CASSLPGQGAEKLFF. The CDR3 region has the DNA TGTGCCAGCAGCCTTCCGGGGCAGGGAGCCGAAAAACTGTTTTTT. The V gene is TRBV5-6, the J gene TRBJ1-4, with D maybe TRBD1 (5 bases). This CDR3 is built from 15 residues. V was clipped by 4 bases and J by 8 bases, with 18 bases between them. Germline V gene sequence: CDR1 SGHDT, CDR2 YYEEEE.

CDR3 in amino acids: CASSFSLGASSEQYF. The DNA for the CDR3 is TGCGCCAGCAGCTTTAGTCTAGGAGCGTCATCCGAGCAGTACTTC. The V gene is TRBV5-1, the J gene TRBJ2-7; D not resolved. The CDR3 has 15 amino acids. Per germline, CDR1 SGHRS and CDR2 YFSETQ. Between the trimmed V and J ends, which lost 2 bases and 6 bases, there was a span of 18 bases.

This CDR3 reads CASRVRGGSSYEQYF. CDR3 in DNA: TGCGCCAGCAGGGTTAGGGGCGGGAGCTCCTACGAGCAGTACTTC. This chain joins TRBV5-1 and TRBJ2-7; 7 nucleotides line up with TRBD2. This CDR3 spans 15 amino acids. Germline V CDR1 and CDR2: SGHRS, YFSETQ. V shed 5 bases, J shed 0 bases, and the junction held 8 bases outside the gene matches.

The chain carries TRBV24-1 and TRBJ2-1; 7 positions match TRBD2. V lost 4 bases, J lost 8 bases, and 16 bases stayed unmatched. This CDR3 is 17 amino acids long. CDR1 and CDR2 from the germline V gene are KGHDR and SFDVKD. CDR3 in DNA: TGTGCCACCAGTGACCCTACCTCAGCGGGGACTGGGGATGAGCAGTTCTTC. Encoded protein: CATSDPTSAGTGDEQFF.